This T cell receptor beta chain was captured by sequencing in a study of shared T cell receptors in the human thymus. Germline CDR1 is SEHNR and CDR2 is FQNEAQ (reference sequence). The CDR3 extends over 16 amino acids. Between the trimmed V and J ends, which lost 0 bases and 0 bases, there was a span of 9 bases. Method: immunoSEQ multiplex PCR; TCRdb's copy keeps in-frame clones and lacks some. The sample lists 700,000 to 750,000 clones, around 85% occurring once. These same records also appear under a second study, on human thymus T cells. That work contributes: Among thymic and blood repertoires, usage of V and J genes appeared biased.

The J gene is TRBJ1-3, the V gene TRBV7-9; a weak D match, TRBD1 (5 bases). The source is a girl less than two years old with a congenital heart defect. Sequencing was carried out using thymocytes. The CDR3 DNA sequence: TGTGCCAGCAGCTTAGCCAGGGCCTGCTCTGGAAACACCATATATTTT. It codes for CASSLARACSGNTIYF. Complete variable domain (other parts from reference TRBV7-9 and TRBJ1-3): DTGVSQNPRHKITKRGQNVTFRCDPISEHNRLYWYRQTLGQGPEFLTYFQNEAQLEKSRLLSDRFSAERPKGSFSTLEIQRTEQGDSAMYLCASSLARACSGNTIYFGEGSWLTVV.